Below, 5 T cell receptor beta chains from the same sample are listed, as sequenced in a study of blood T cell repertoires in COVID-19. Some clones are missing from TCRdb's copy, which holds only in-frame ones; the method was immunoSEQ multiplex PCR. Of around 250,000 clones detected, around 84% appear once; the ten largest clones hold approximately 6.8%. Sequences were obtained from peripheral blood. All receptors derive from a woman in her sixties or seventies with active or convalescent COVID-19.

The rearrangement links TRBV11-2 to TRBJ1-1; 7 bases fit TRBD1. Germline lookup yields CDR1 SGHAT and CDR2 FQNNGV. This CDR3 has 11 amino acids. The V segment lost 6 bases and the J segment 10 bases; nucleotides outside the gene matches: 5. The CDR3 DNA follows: TGTGCCAGCAGGACAGGGAAAGCAGCTTTCTTT. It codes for CASRTGKAAFF.

CDR3 nucleotide sequence: TGCGCCAGCAGCCAAGATGCGGGACAGGGGGTGGATGGCTACACCTTC. Protein: CASSQDAGQGVDGYTF. The chain combines TRBV4-3 with TRBJ1-2; TRBD1 matches at 11 bases. V lost 0 bases and J lost 6; bases outside the gene matches: 6. The CDR3 is 16 residues long. Germline lookup yields CDR1 LGHNA and CDR2 YSLEER.

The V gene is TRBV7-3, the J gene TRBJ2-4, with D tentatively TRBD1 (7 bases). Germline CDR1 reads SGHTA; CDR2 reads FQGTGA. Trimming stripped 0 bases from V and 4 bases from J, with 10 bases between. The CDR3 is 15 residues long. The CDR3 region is CASSLTPGGKNIQYF. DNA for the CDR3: TGTGCCAGCAGCTTAACCCCAGGGGGGAAAAACATTCAGTACTTC.

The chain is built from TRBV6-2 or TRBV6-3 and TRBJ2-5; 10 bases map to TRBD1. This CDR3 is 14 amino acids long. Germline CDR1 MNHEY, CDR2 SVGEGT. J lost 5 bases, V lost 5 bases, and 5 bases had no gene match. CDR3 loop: CASSLGQGWETQYF. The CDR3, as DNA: TGTGCCAGCAGTCTGGGACAGGGGTGGGAGACCCAGTACTTC.

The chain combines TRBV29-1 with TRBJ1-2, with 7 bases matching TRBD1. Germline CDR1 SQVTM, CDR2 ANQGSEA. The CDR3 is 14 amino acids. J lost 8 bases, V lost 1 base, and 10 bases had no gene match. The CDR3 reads CSVEGRPTGDGYTF. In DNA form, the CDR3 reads TGCAGCGTTGAAGGAAGACCCACAGGGGACGGCTACACCTTC.